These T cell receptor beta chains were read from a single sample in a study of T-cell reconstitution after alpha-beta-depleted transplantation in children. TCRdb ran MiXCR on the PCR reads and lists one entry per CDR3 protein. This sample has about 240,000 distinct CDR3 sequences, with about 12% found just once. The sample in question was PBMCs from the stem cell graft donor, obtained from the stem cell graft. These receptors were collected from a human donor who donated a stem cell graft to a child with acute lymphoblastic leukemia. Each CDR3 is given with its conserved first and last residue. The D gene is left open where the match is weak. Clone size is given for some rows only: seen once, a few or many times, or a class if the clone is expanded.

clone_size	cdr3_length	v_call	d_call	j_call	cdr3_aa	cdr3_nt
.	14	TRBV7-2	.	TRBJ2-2	CASSLAHVAGELFF	TGTGCCAGCAGCTTAGCCCACGTGGCCGGGGAGCTGTTTTTT
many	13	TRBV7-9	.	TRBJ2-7	CASSPGNSYEQYF	TGTGCCAGCAGCCCCGGGAACTCCTACGAGCAGTACTTC
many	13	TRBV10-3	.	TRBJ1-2	CAITGDRNYGYTF	TGTGCCATCACAGGGGACCGCAACTATGGCTACACCTTC
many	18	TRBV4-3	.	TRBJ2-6	CASSQVIGLSSGANVLTF	TGCGCCAGCAGCCAAGTGATTGGACTCTCCTCTGGGGCCAACGTCCTGACTTTC
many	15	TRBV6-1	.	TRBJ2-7	CASSEAGRDPYEQYF	TGTGCCAGCAGTGAAGCAGGAAGGGACCCCTACGAGCAGTACTTC
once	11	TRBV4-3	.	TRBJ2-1	CASSQTDEQFF	TGCGCCAGCAGCCAAACCGATGAGCAGTTCTTC
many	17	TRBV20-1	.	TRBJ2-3	CSANSGQGDQVPDTQYF	TGCAGTGCCAATTCCGGCCAAGGGGACCAGGTCCCAGATACGCAGTATTTT
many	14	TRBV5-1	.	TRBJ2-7	CASSFSGLGGEQYF	TGCGCCAGCAGCTTCTCCGGGCTAGGTGGGGAGCAGTACTTC
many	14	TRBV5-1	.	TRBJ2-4	CASSENGGADIQYF	TGCGCCAGCAGCGAGAACGGGGGCGCGGACATTCAGTACTTC
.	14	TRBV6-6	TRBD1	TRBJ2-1	CASGDRGLGNEQFF	TGTGCCAGCGGGGACAGGGGGCTCGGGAATGAGCAGTTCTTC
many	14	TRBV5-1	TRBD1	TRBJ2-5	CASRLGGFQETQYF	TGCGCCAGCAGGTTAGGGGGCTTCCAAGAGACCCAGTACTTC
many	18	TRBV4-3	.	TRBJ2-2	CASSPKIFTGAIAGELFF	TGCGCCAGCAGCCCCAAGATCTTTACGGGGGCGATCGCCGGGGAGCTGTTTTTT
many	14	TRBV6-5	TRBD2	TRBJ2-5	CASSLSGWIETQYF	TGTGCCAGCAGTCTTAGCGGGTGGATCGAGACCCAGTACTTC
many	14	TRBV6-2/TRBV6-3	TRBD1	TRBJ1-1	CASRLQGRLTEAFF	TGTGCCAGCAGACTACAGGGGCGATTGACTGAAGCTTTCTTT
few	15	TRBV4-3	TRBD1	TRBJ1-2	CASSQGTGAGYGYTF	TGCGCCAGCAGCCAAGGGACAGGAGCAGGATATGGCTACACCTTC
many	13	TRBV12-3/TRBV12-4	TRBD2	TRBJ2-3	CAGKRDSTDTQYF	TGTGCCGGAAAGCGGGACAGCACAGATACGCAGTATTTT
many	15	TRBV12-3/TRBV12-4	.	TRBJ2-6	CASSLVGSGANVLTF	TGTGCCAGCAGTTTAGTGGGTTCCGGGGCCAACGTCCTGACTTTC
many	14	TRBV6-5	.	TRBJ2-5	CASSYLGRDETQYF	TGTGCCAGCAGTTATCTGGGCAGGGACGAGACCCAGTACTTC
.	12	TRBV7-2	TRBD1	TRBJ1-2	CATRTGGHGYTF	TGTGCCACCCGGACAGGGGGCCATGGCTACACCTTC
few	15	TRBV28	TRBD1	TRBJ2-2	CASSPDRAHTGELFF	TGTGCCAGCAGCCCGGACAGGGCTCACACCGGGGAGCTGTTTTTT
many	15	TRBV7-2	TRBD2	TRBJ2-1	CASSHRTSGYNEQFF	TGTGCCAGCAGCCACCGGACTAGCGGATACAATGAGCAGTTCTTC
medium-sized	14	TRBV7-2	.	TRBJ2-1	CASSLDGPLDEQFF	TGTGCCAGCAGCTTAGACGGGCCTCTAGATGAGCAGTTCTTC
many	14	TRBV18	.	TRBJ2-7	CASSPPATSYEQYF	TGTGCCAGCTCACCACCGGCGACTAGCTACGAGCAGTACTTC
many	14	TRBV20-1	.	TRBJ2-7	CSANIQGATYEQYF	TGCAGTGCTAACATACAGGGTGCGACCTACGAGCAGTACTTC
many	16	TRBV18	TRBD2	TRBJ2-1	CASSPSLAAQMNEQFF	TGTGCCAGCTCACCATCTCTAGCGGCCCAAATGAATGAGCAGTTCTTC
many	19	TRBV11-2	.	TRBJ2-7	CASSLVFSQAPTSTYEQYF	TGTGCCAGCAGCTTAGTTTTTTCGCAGGCACCCACCTCCACCTACGAGCAGTACTTC
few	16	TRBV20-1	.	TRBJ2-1	CSARDLGGMAVGEQFF	TGCAGTGCTAGAGATCTCGGAGGGATGGCCGTCGGTGAGCAGTTCTTC
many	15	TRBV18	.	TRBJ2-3	CASSPSPVSSDTQYF	TGTGCCAGCTCACCATCGCCAGTGAGCAGTGATACGCAGTATTTT
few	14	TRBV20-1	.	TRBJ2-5	CSAKNGRGGETQYF	TGCAGTGCGAAAAACGGCAGGGGGGGGGAGACCCAGTACTTC
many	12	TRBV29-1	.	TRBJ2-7	CSVELGFNEQYF	TGCAGCGTTGAATTAGGGTTCAACGAGCAGTACTTC
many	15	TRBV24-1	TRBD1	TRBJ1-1	CATSGLGQGLTEAFF	TGTGCCACCAGTGGCCTCGGACAGGGCCTCACTGAAGCTTTCTTT
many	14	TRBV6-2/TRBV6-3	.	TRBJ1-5	CASSSSGATQPQHF	TGTGCCAGCAGTTCTTCAGGGGCAACCCAGCCCCAGCATTTT
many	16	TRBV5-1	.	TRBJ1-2	CASSLGRGAANYGYTF	TGCGCCAGCAGCTTGGGAAGGGGGGCTGCTAACTATGGCTACACCTTC
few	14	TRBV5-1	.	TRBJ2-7	CASRLSYQVREQYF	TGCGCCAGCAGACTCAGCTATCAGGTTCGGGAGCAGTACTTC
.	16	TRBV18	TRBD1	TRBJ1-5	CASSHSGTGVNQPQHF	TGTGCCAGCTCACACTCCGGGACAGGGGTCAATCAGCCCCAGCATTTT
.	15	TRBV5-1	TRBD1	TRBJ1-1	CASSSRDRVDTEAFF	TGCGCCAGCAGCTCCAGGGACAGGGTCGACACTGAAGCTTTCTTT
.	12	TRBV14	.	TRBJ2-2	CASSPIYGELFF	TGTGCCAGCAGCCCAATCTACGGGGAGCTGTTTTTT
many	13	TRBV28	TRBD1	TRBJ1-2	CASSRDRGYGYTF	TGTGCCAGCAGTCGGGACAGGGGCTATGGCTACACCTTC
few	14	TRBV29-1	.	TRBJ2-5	CSVNPSGTLGTQYF	TGCAGCGTCAATCCGAGTGGCACTCTGGGGACCCAGTACTTC
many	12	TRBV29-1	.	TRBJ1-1	CSVEGSGPEAFF	TGCAGCGTTGAAGGCAGTGGGCCTGAAGCTTTCTTT
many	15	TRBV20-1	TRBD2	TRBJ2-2	CSASRLAANTGELFF	TGCAGTGCTAGTAGACTAGCGGCGAACACCGGGGAGCTGTTTTTT
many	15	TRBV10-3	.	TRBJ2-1	CAISELVGKLNEQFF	TGTGCCATCAGTGAGTTGGTGGGGAAGTTGAATGAGCAGTTCTTC
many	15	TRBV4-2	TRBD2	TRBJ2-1	CASSQDFRGVVEQFF	TGTGCCAGCAGCCAAGACTTTCGGGGGGTTGTTGAGCAGTTCTTC
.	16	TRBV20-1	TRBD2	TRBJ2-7	CSAMAGLAGGPGEQYF	TGCAGTGCTATGGCGGGACTAGCGGGAGGGCCGGGGGAGCAGTACTTC
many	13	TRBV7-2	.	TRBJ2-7	CASSMLTGRTPNF	TGTGCCAGCAGCATGCTGACAGGGAGGACCCCGAACTTC
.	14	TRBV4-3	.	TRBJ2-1	CASSQFTGRDEQFF	TGCGCCAGCAGCCAATTTACTGGACGCGATGAGCAGTTCTTC
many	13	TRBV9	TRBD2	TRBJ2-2	CASGEGNTGELFF	TGTGCCAGCGGGGAGGGGAACACCGGGGAGCTGTTTTTT
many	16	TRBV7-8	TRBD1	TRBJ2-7	CASSFRPGQGAYEQYF	TGTGCCAGCAGCTTTCGACCGGGACAGGGGGCTTACGAGCAGTACTTC
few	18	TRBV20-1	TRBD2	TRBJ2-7	CSARDIWTSGISSYEQYF	TGCAGTGCTAGAGACATTTGGACTAGCGGGATCAGCTCCTACGAGCAGTACTTC
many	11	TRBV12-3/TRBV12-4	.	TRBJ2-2	CATRNTGELFF	TGTGCCACCAGAAACACCGGGGAGCTGTTTTTT
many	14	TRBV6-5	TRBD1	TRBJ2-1	CASNTGTGLNEQFF	TGTGCCAGCAACACCGGGACAGGGCTGAATGAGCAGTTCTTC
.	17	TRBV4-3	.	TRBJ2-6	CASSQVASPGGANVLTF	TGCGCCAGCAGCCAAGTGGCCTCCCCGGGAGGGGCCAACGTCCTGACTTTC
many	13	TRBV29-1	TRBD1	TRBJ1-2	CSASGTGAYGYTF	TGCAGCGCTTCCGGGACAGGAGCCTATGGCTACACCTTC
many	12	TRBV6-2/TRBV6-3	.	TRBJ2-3	CASRSLEHTQYF	TGTGCCAGCAGATCCCTTGAGCATACGCAGTATTTT
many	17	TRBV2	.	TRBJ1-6	CASSTPRDSGTISPLHF	TGTGCCAGCTCGACCCCAAGGGACTCCGGCACCATTTCACCCCTCCACTTT